These T cell receptor beta chains were read from a single sample in a study of blood T cell repertoires in COVID-19. Sequenced by immunoSEQ multiplex PCR; TCRdb stores in-frame clones only, minus some. The sample includes about 230,000 clones, roughly 88% seen only once; the top ten take 27%. The sequenced sample consisted of peripheral blood. These receptors all come from a man aged 35 to 55 with acute or convalescent COVID-19. The CDR3 runs from the conserved cysteine through the conserved F or W. Each record gives: J gene, clone size, V gene, D gene, CDR3 DNA, CDR3 protein. A D gene is named only where the DNA matches it firmly. Only some rows state a clone size, as once, few, many or a class for expanded clones.

TRBJ2-1 | NA | TRBV30 | TRBD2 | TGTGCCTGGAGTGGCATAGCGGGACTCCTACCTGAGCAGTTCTTC | CAWSGIAGLLPEQFF
TRBJ2-3 | NA | TRBV2 | TRBD2 | TGTGCCAGCAGTGTGGCTAGCGGGATGGCAGATACGCAGTATTTT | CASSVASGMADTQYF
TRBJ2-1 | NA | TRBV28 | TRBD2 | TGTGCCAGCATCCTGGGACTAGGGTACAATGAGCAGTTCTTC | CASILGLGYNEQFF
TRBJ2-2 | NA | TRBV5-1 | NA | TGCGCCAGCAGCTGGGACTTATACACCGGGGAGCTGTTTTTT | CASSWDLYTGELFF
TRBJ2-1 | NA | TRBV27 | TRBD1 | TGTGCCAGCAGTTTCAGGGGACAGGGTCCCCCCTGGCCCCCGGGTGAGCAGTTCTTC | CASSFRGQGPPWPPGEQFF
TRBJ2-6 | NA | TRBV5-1 | NA | TGCGCCAGCAGTTTGAAGACAGCCGTCAATGGGGCCAACGTCCTGACTTTC | CASSLKTAVNGANVLTF
TRBJ1-2 | NA | TRBV5-6 | NA | TGTGCCAGCAGCTTGGGTAATTATGGCTACACCTTC | CASSLGNYGYTF
TRBJ1-6 | NA | TRBV6-5 | TRBD1 | TGTGCCAGCAGTCTTACGACAGGGGATTCACCCCTCCACTTT | CASSLTTGDSPLHF
TRBJ1-6 | NA | TRBV3-1/TRBV3-2 | NA | TGTGCCAGCAGCCAACCCCCCGTAGGGGCTTCACCCCTCCACTTT | CASSQPPVGASPLHF
TRBJ1-5 | NA | TRBV19 | TRBD1 | TGTGCCAGTAGTATAGGGACAGGGTTTCAGCCCCAGCATTTT | CASSIGTGFQPQHF
TRBJ2-5 | NA | TRBV3-1/TRBV3-2 | TRBD1 | TGTGCCAGCAGCCAAGGGGACAGTGGTCGAGAGACCCAGTACTTC | CASSQGDSGRETQYF
TRBJ1-2 | NA | TRBV5-1 | NA | TGCGCCAGCAGCTTCCTCCTAGAGTCAGATGGCTACACCTTC | CASSFLLESDGYTF
TRBJ2-1 | NA | TRBV6-5 | TRBD2 | TGTGCCAGCAGACCTAGCGGGAGCTACAATGAGCAGTTCTTC | CASRPSGSYNEQFF
TRBJ2-7 | once | TRBV15 | TRBD2 | TGTGCCACCAGCGGCGGGAGAGGGGATTTCTACGAGCAGTACTTC | CATSGGRGDFYEQYF
TRBJ2-3 | NA | TRBV7-2 | NA | TGTGCCAGCAGCTCCCCGGGTGTGGATACGCAGTATTTT | CASSSPGVDTQYF
TRBJ1-5 | NA | TRBV4-2 | NA | TGTGCCAGCAGCCAAGATTACCGGGGGGGAAGGCAGCCCCAGCATTTT | CASSQDYRGGRQPQHF
TRBJ2-2 | NA | TRBV2 | TRBD1 | TGTGCCAGCAGGGACAGGGGGCCGGGGGAGCTGTTTTTT | CASRDRGPGELFF
TRBJ2-3 | once | TRBV6-2/TRBV6-3 | NA | TGTGCCAGCAGTCGGTCGACGGGATTAAGCACAGATACGCAGTATTTT | CASSRSTGLSTDTQYF
TRBJ2-1 | NA | TRBV6-5 | TRBD2 | TGTGCCAGCAGTTACTACGCGGGAGGGCATGATGAGCAGTTCTTC | CASSYYAGGHDEQFF
TRBJ2-7 | NA | TRBV4-2 | NA | TGTGCCAGCAGCCAAGGGGTGGGAGGCCACGAGCAGTACTTC | CASSQGVGGHEQYF
TRBJ1-1 | NA | TRBV6-2/TRBV6-3 | NA | TGTGCCAGCAGTCCGACCGGACAGCGGAACACTGAAGCTTTCTTT | CASSPTGQRNTEAFF
TRBJ2-3 | NA | TRBV12-3/TRBV12-4 | NA | TGTGCCAGCAGCGCCCTAACAGATACGCAGTATTTT | CASSALTDTQYF
TRBJ2-1 | NA | TRBV19 | TRBD2 | TGTGCCAGTAGTATAGACCGGGCTAGCGGTCCCCCACAGTTCTTC | CASSIDRASGPPQFF
TRBJ2-3 | NA | TRBV6-2/TRBV6-3 | NA | TGTGCCAGCAGTTACCCCCGGTCCGGGGTTCCAGATACGCAGTATTTT | CASSYPRSGVPDTQYF
TRBJ1-6 | NA | TRBV5-1 | TRBD1 | TGCGCCAGCAGCGCGGGACAGCAGAATTCACCCCTCCACTTT | CASSAGQQNSPLHF
TRBJ2-3 | once | TRBV7-8 | NA | TGTGCCAGCAGCTTACACCGGGGGAACACAGATACGCAGTATTTT | CASSLHRGNTDTQYF
TRBJ1-1 | NA | TRBV11-3 | NA | TGTGCCAGCAGCTTAGGCGGCCAGAACACTGAAGCTTTCTTT | CASSLGGQNTEAFF
TRBJ2-1 | NA | TRBV7-9 | TRBD2 | TGTGCCAGCAGCTTAGGGAGCGGGGGCTCCTACAATGAGCAGTTCTTC | CASSLGSGGSYNEQFF
TRBJ2-4 | NA | TRBV7-9 | NA | TGTGCCAGCAGCTTAAGTCCTGGCAACATTCAGTACTTC | CASSLSPGNIQYF
TRBJ1-6 | once | TRBV19 | TRBD1 | TGTGCCAGTAGCCCAGGGGGGAATTCACCCCTCCACTTT | CASSPGGNSPLHF
TRBJ2-7 | NA | TRBV7-9 | NA | TGTGCCAGCAGCTTTAGGCGGGCCTACGAGCAGTACTTC | CASSFRRAYEQYF
TRBJ2-6 | NA | TRBV5-1 | NA | TGCGCCAGCAGCCTGACAGGTCCTGGGGCCAACGTCCTGACTTTC | CASSLTGPGANVLTF
TRBJ2-5 | few | TRBV5-4 | TRBD1 | TGTGCCACTACAGGGGGCATGGGGACCCAGTACTTC | CATTGGMGTQYF
TRBJ1-6 | once | TRBV5-4 | TRBD1 | TGTGCCAGCAGCTTGTCGACAGGGGCGAATTCACCCCTCCACTTT | CASSLSTGANSPLHF
TRBJ1-2 | NA | TRBV4-2 | NA | TGTGCCAGCTCACACACAGGGCGCCCCTCGCCGATTAACTATGGCTACACCTTC | CASSHTGRPSPINYGYTF
TRBJ2-3 | once | TRBV10-1 | TRBD1 | TGCGCCAGCAGCGAGTCCGGGACAGGGGCGGCAGATACGCAGTATTTT | CASSESGTGAADTQYF
TRBJ1-2 | NA | TRBV7-2 | NA | TGTGCCAGCACCCCCCAGGGGAGCACTTATGGCTACACCTTC | CASTPQGSTYGYTF
TRBJ1-2 | NA | TRBV7-2 | TRBD1 | TGTGCCAGCAGCTTAAAAGGGGGCTTCGGCTACACCTTC | CASSLKGGFGYTF
TRBJ2-1 | NA | TRBV19 | NA | TGTGCCAGTAGTAAGGCAGGGCCCTACAATGAGCAGTTCTTC | CASSKAGPYNEQFF
TRBJ2-3 | NA | TRBV24-1 | TRBD1 | TGTGCCACCAGTGATTCGGCGCAGGGGGAAAGCACAGATACGCAGTATTTT | CATSDSAQGESTDTQYF
TRBJ2-7 | NA | TRBV5-1 | NA | TGCGCCAGCAGCTCCGCCTACGAGCAGTACTTC | CASSSAYEQYF
TRBJ2-2 | NA | TRBV10-2 | NA | TGCGCCAGCAGGGGGGGAGGAGACACCGGGGAGCTGTTTTTT | CASRGGGDTGELFF
TRBJ2-7 | NA | TRBV7-6 | NA | TGTGCCAGCAGCTCCGGAAGGGGCTCCTACGAGCAGTACTTC | CASSSGRGSYEQYF
TRBJ2-3 | NA | TRBV25-1 | TRBD2 | TGTGCCAGCAGTGCTGGGACTAGCGGGAGATCAGATACGCAGTATTTT | CASSAGTSGRSDTQYF
TRBJ1-1 | NA | TRBV6-5 | TRBD1 | TGTGCCAGCACCAATGGGGACAGGAGCACTGAAGCTTTCTTT | CASTNGDRSTEAFF
TRBJ1-2 | NA | TRBV19 | NA | TGTGCCAGTAGTATCTCCAGGTCGTTCGGCAAATACTATGGCTACACCTTC | CASSISRSFGKYYGYTF